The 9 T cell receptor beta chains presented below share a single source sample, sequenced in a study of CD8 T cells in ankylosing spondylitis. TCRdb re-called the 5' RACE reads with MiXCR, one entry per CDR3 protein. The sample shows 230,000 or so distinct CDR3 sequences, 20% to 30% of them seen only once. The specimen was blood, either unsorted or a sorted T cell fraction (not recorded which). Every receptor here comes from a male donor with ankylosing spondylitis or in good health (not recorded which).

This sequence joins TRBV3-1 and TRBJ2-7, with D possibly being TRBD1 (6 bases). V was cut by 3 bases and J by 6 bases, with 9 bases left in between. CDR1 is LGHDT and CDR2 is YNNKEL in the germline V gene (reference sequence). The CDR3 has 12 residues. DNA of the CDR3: TGTGCCAGCAGCCAGACAGGATTCGAGCAGTACTTC. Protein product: CASSQTGFEQYF.

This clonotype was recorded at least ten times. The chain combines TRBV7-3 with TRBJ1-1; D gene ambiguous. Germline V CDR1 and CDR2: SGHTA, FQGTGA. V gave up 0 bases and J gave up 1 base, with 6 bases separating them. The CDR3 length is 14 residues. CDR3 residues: CASSLTPGNTEAFF. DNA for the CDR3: TGTGCCAGCAGCTTAACACCCGGGAACACTGAAGCTTTCTTT.

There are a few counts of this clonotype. The DNA of the CDR3 is TGCAGTGCCGAAGCGGCCTCGAATTCGCTTAATGAGCAGTTCTTC. Residues: CSAEAASNSLNEQFF. The J gene is TRBJ2-1, the V gene TRBV20-1; perhaps TRBD2 as D (5 bases). CDR1 and CDR2 (germline): DFQATT, SNEGSKA (reference sequence). V lost 6 bases and J 7 bases, leaving 22 bases between the germline ends. The CDR3 has 15 amino acids.

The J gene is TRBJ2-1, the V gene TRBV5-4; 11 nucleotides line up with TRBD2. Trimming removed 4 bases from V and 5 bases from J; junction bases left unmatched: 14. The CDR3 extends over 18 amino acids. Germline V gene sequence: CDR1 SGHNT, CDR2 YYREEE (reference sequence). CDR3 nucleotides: TGTGCCAGCAGCGATGGGCCTAGCGGGGGGCCTTTGGACAATGAGCAGTTCTTC. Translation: CASSDGPSGGPLDNEQFF.

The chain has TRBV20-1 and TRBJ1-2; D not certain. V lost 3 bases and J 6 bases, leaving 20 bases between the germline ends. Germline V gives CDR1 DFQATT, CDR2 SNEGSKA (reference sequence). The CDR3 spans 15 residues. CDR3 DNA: TGCAGTGCTAGTTCTGGAAGACACAGTGAAGATGGCTACACCTTC. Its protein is CSASSGRHSEDGYTF.

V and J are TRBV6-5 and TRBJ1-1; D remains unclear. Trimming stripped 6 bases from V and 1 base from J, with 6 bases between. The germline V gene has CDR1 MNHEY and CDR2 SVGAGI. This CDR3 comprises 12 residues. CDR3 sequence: CASRRPNTEAFF. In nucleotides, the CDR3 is TGTGCCAGCAGGCGCCCGAACACTGAAGCTTTCTTT.

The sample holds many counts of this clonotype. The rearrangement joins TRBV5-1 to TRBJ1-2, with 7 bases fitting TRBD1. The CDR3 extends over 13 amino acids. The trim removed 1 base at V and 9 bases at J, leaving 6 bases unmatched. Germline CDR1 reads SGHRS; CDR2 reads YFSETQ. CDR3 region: CASSLWQGVRYTF. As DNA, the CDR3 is TGCGCCAGCAGCTTGTGGCAGGGGGTACGCTACACCTTC.

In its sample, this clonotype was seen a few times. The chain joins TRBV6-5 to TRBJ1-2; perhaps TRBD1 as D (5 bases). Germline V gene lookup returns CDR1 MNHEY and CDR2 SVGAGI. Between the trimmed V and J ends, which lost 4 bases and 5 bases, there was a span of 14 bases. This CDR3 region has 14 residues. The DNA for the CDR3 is TGTGCCAGCAGTTCCCCCGGACGGGGGTATGGCTACACCTTC. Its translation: CASSSPGRGYGYTF.

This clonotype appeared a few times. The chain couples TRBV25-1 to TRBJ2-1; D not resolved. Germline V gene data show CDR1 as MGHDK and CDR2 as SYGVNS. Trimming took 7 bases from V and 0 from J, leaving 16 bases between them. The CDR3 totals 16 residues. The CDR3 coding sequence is TGTGCCAGCACAGGCCACGGACCAAGCTCCTACAATGAGCAGTTCTTC. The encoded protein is CASTGHGPSSYNEQFF. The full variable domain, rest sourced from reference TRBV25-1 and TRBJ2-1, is EADIYQTPRYLVIGTGKKITLECSQTMGHDKMYWYQQDPGMELHLIHYSYGVNSTEKGDLSSESTVSRIRTEHFPLTLESARPSHTSQYLCASTGHGPSSYNEQFFGPGTRLTVL.